These 32 T cell receptor beta chains originate from one sample sequenced in a study of cytotoxic CD8 clonotypes in ibrutinib-treated CLL (dated by TCRdb to 2020 to 2023). The library was built by means of the immunoSEQ multiplex PCR assay. TCRdb holds this immuneACCESS table with in-frame rearrangements only. Some clones are missing; in checked studies, unresolved V genes explain under half, and the rest has no known cause. The table for this sample lists about 160,000 clones; roughly 77% of them were counted only once. Roughly 1.9% of the sample is in the top ten clones. What this sample's time point label stands for: 12 months on ibrutinib. Sequencing was performed on PBMCs, taken after 12 months of ibrutinib treatment. Receptors originate from a human donor with chronic lymphocytic leukemia.

The chain combines TRBV5-1 with TRBJ2-7; the D gene is possibly TRBD2 (6 bases). Germline CDR1 is SGHRS and CDR2 is YFSETQ. Trimming shortened V by 2 bases and J by 7 bases, and 22 bases separated the two germline ends. This CDR3 is built from 16 residues. Here the CDR3 reads CASSFAGRASRGEQYF. Written as DNA, the CDR3 is TGCGCCAGCAGCTTCGCGGGACGGGCTAGCCGCGGGGAGCAGTACTTC.

V usage is TRBV7-2 and J usage is TRBJ1-2; 8 bases are shared with TRBD1. This CDR3 is built from 14 residues. Germline CDR1 is SGHTA and CDR2 is FQGNSA. The J segment lost 6 bases and the V segment lost 2 bases, leaving 5 bases of the junction unmatched. Written as DNA, the CDR3 is TGTGCCAGCAGCTTAACGACAGGGGTGGATGGCTACACCTTC. This gives the protein CASSLTTGVDGYTF.

Only one count was recorded for this clone. The gene calls are TRBV13 and TRBJ2-5, with 11 bases identical to TRBD2. V was pared by 4 bases and J by 3 bases, with 4 bases of the junction left unmatched. This CDR3 contains 15 residues. Germline values: CDR1 PRHDT, CDR2 FYEKMQ (reference sequence). In nucleotides, the CDR3 is TGTGCCAGCAGCTCCAGGGGACTAGCGGAAGAGACCCAGTACTTC. It is translated as CASSSRGLAEETQYF.

This clone was picked up one time. V is TRBV28 and J is TRBJ1-1; D is undetermined. The length of the CDR3 is 12 residues. V lost 4 bases and J 1 base, leaving 4 bases between the germline ends. In germline, CDR1 is MDHEN, CDR2 SYDVKM. CDR3 amino acids: CASSSGNTEAFF. The DNA of the CDR3 is TGTGCCAGCAGTTCAGGGAACACTGAAGCTTTCTTT. Together with reference TRBV28 and TRBJ1-1, the CDR3 gives the full variable domain: DVKVTQSSRYLVKRTGEKVFLECVQDMDHENMFWYRQDPGLGLRLIYFSYDVKMKEKGDIPEGYSVSREKKERFSLILESASTNQTSMYLCASSSGNTEAFFGQGTRLTVV.

On this clone: Relative to the germline gene, one junction end is altered; a read error may explain this. This chain links TRBV4-3 with TRBJ2-7; D is possibly TRBD1 (6 bases). Germline CDR1 reads LGHNA; CDR2 reads YSLEER. There are 15 residues in the CDR3. The CDR3 DNA reads TGCGCCAGCAGCCTGGACGGGACACCCTCCGACGAGCAGTACTTC. It specifies CASSLDGTPSDEQYF.

The chain recombines TRBV30 with TRBJ2-5; weak D call: TRBD1 (6 bases). The CDR3 sequence is 12 residues long. V was trimmed by 1 base and J by 7 bases, leaving 10 bases between them. Germline loops: CDR1 GTSNPN, CDR2 SVGIG (reference sequence). CDR3 DNA: TGTGCCTGGAGTGGCCTGGGGGCGACCCAGTACTTC. This translates into CAWSGLGATQYF.

This clone was seen a handful of times. The rearrangement uses TRBV6-5 and TRBJ1-1, with TRBD1 as a possible D gene (5 bases). V lost 6 bases to trimming and J lost 1 base, with 9 bases between them. There are 13 residues in the CDR3. Germline V lookup: CDR1 MNHEY, CDR2 SVGAGI. The CDR3 DNA sequence: TGTGCCAGCAGGGGGGGACCGAACACTGAAGCTTTCTTT. Its translation is CASRGGPNTEAFF.

The J gene is TRBJ2-4, the V gene TRBV27; unclear D gene. Germline V gene sequence: CDR1 MNHEY, CDR2 SMNVEV (reference sequence). Trimming shortened V by 4 bases and J by 1 base, and 8 bases separated the two germline ends. This CDR3 comprises 14 residues. DNA for the CDR3: TGTGCCAGCAGTTGGGGTGGGGCCAAAAACATTCAGTACTTC. Translating it yields CASSWGGAKNIQYF.

This clone was picked up one time. The rearrangement joins TRBV5-8 to TRBJ2-1; TRBD2 matches at 8 bases. The germline CDR1 and CDR2 sequences are SGHTS and YDEGEE. The CDR3 contains 15 residues. J gave up 1 base and V 5 bases, and 5 bases lay outside the gene matches. For the CDR3, the DNA is TGTGCCAGCAGAAACAGCGGGGGATCCTACAATGAGCAGTTCTTC. Protein product: CASRNSGGSYNEQFF. Full variable domain (missing parts from reference TRBV5-8 and TRBJ2-1): EAGVTQSPTHLIKTRGQQATLRCSPISGHTSVYWYQQALGLGLQFLLWYDEGEERNRGNFPPRFSGRQFPNYSSELNVNALELEDSALYLCASRNSGGSYNEQFFGPGTRLTVL.

The V and J genes are TRBV19 and TRBJ1-2; D is perhaps TRBD1 (5 bases). The V end was cut by 3 bases, the J end by 4 bases, with 12 bases between. This CDR3 has 14 amino acids. From germline, CDR1 is LNHDA and CDR2 SQIVND (reference sequence). For the CDR3, the DNA is TGTGCCAGTAGTATCGGGACTTCCATCTATGGCTACACCTTC. Protein sequence: CASSIGTSIYGYTF. The variable domain in full, with the rest retrieved from reference TRBV19 and TRBJ1-2, is DGGITQSPKYLFRKEGQNVTLSCEQNLNHDAMYWYRQDPGQGLRLIYYSQIVNDFQKGDIAEGYSVSREKKESFPLTVTSAQKNPTAFYLCASSIGTSIYGYTFGSGTRLTVV.

The V and J genes are TRBV5-8 and TRBJ1-5; 9 nucleotides line up with TRBD1. After removal of 5 bases from V and 10 bases from J, the junction contained 10 bases not matched to a gene. CDR3 length: 14 residues. In germline, CDR1 is SGHTS, CDR2 YDEGEE. As DNA, the CDR3 is TGTGCCAGCAGTTCCGGACAGGGGAGGTTTCCCCAGCATTTT. This gives the protein CASSSGQGRFPQHF.

The CDR3 coding sequence is TGTGCCAGCAGCCAAGACCTATCCGGAGGAAACACCATATATTTT. It encodes CASSQDLSGGNTIYF. V is TRBV4-2 and J is TRBJ1-3; D remains ambiguous. This CDR3 contains 15 residues. Germline assignment: CDR1 LGHNA and CDR2 YNFKEQ. V was pared by 0 bases and J by 4 bases, with 10 bases between.

The chain uses TRBV7-9 and TRBJ2-7; D is possibly TRBD1 (7 bases). Deletions cut 6 bases from V and 2 bases from J, with 14 bases between. This CDR3 spans 14 amino acids. Germline loops: CDR1 SEHNR, CDR2 FQNEAQ (reference sequence). The CDR3 nucleotides are TGTGCCAGCAGGGAGGGGACAGTTACCTACGAGCAGTACTTC. It yields the protein CASREGTVTYEQYF.

V is TRBV7-2 and J is TRBJ2-1; 7 nucleotides agree with TRBD2. V shed 5 bases and J 3 bases; nucleotides not matched to a gene: 10. CDR3 size: 16 residues. Germline V gene lookup returns CDR1 SGHTA and CDR2 FQGNSA. The CDR3 nucleotides are TGTGCCAGCAGCCTAAGGACTAGGAATCACTACAATGAGCAGTTCTTC. Translated, it gives CASSLRTRNHYNEQFF.

The V gene is TRBV2, the J gene TRBJ2-1; D may be TRBD1 (6 bases). This CDR3 has 15 residues. Germline CDR1 reads SNHLY; CDR2 reads FYNNEI. Trimming took 6 bases from V and 3 from J, leaving 15 bases between them. CDR3 bases: TGTGCCAGCAGCGAACAGGGTGGGTACTACAATGAGCAGTTCTTC. Translation: CASSEQGGYYNEQFF.

J is TRBJ1-4 and V is TRBV2; no clear D gene. Trimming cost V 2 bases and J 8 bases, with 15 bases left between them. CDR1 is SNHLY, CDR2 FYNNEI, per germline. CDR3 length equals 15 residues. For the CDR3, the DNA is TGTGCCAGCAGTGAACAAGGGAGGGTTGGGGAAAAACTGTTTTTT. This encodes CASSEQGRVGEKLFF.

J is TRBJ2-1 and V is TRBV25-1, with 9 bases aligning to TRBD1. The CDR3 is 17 residues long. Per the germline V gene, CDR1 is MGHDK and CDR2 is SYGVNS. V shed 4 bases and J 9 bases; nucleotides not matched to a gene: 16. CDR3 protein: CASSAPYRDRVYGEQFF. The CDR3 region has the DNA TGTGCCAGCAGTGCCCCATACCGGGACAGGGTATACGGTGAGCAGTTCTTC.

The chain has TRBV7-9 and TRBJ1-2; possible D gene TRBD1, 6 bases. Germline-derived CDR1 and CDR2 are SEHNR and FQNEAQ (reference sequence). Trimming left V 5 bases short and J 1 base short, with 14 bases between. The length of the CDR3 is 15 residues. The CDR3: CASSETGGLNYGYTF. The CDR3 nucleotides are TGTGCCAGCAGCGAGACAGGAGGGCTTAACTATGGCTACACCTTC.

There are a few counts of this clone. This sequence joins TRBV5-1 and TRBJ1-1, with 7 bases lining up with TRBD1. Germline assignment: CDR1 SGHRS and CDR2 YFSETQ. CDR3 length: 16 residues. With 3 bases clipped from V and 0 bases from J, the junction kept 8 bases outside the gene matches. CDR3 loop: CASSSPGQLMNTEAFF. The DNA of the CDR3 is TGCGCCAGCAGCTCTCCGGGACAGCTAATGAACACTGAAGCTTTCTTT.

The chain couples TRBV19 to TRBJ2-7; perhaps TRBD1 as D (6 bases). The CDR3 has 12 amino acids. The ends were cut back, 4 bases at V and 3 bases at J, with 7 bases in the middle. Germline values: CDR1 LNHDA, CDR2 SQIVND (reference sequence). CDR3 amino acids: CASSKQGYEQYF. In DNA, the CDR3 is TGTGCCAGTAGTAAACAGGGCTACGAGCAGTACTTC.

This chain uses TRBV7-9 with TRBJ1-3, with 10 bases lining up with TRBD1. CDR1 SEHNR and CDR2 FQNEAQ come from the germline V gene (reference sequence). V lost 5 bases and J lost 6; bases outside the gene matches: 7. This CDR3 is built from 15 residues. In DNA form, the CDR3 reads TGTGCCAGCAGCCGACTGACAGGGGGCACAAACACCATATATTTT. This sequence encodes CASSRLTGGTNTIYF.

The J gene is TRBJ2-2, the V gene TRBV11-1; 8 bases are a match to TRBD2. Germline assignment: CDR1 SGHAT and CDR2 FQDESV (reference sequence). The CDR3 has 15 residues. V dropped 5 bases and J dropped 7; count of bases not matched to a gene: 9. CDR3 sequence reads: CASSVMTGGVGELFF. In DNA, the CDR3 is TGTGCCAGCAGCGTTATGACGGGAGGGGTCGGGGAGCTGTTTTTT.

The chain uses TRBV29-1 and TRBJ1-2, with TRBD1 as a possible D gene (5 bases). V lost 4 bases and J lost 7, with 22 bases in between. The germline gives CDR1 SQVTM, CDR2 ANQGSEA. There are 15 residues in the CDR3. The CDR3 DNA follows: TGCAGCGTTGGACAAACCGGGCCGCAGAGGGGTGGCTACACCTTC. It codes for CSVGQTGPQRGGYTF.

The CDR3 protein is CASSQGGYGYTF. The DNA for the CDR3 is TGTGCCAGCAGCCAAGGGGGGTATGGCTACACCTTC. This chain connects TRBV14 to TRBJ1-2, with TRBD1 as a possible D gene (5 bases). The V and J ends lost 1 base and 5 bases respectively, with 5 bases between them. Per germline, CDR1 SGHDN and CDR2 FVKESK. This CDR3 has 12 residues. Together with reference TRBV14 and TRBJ1-2, the CDR3 gives the full variable domain: EAGVTQFPSHSVIEKGQTVTLRCDPISGHDNLYWYRRVMGKEIKFLLHFVKESKQDESGMPNNRFLAERTGGTYSTLKVQPAELEDSGVYFCASSQGGYGYTFGSGTRLTVV.

This clone was recorded many times. The chain has TRBV29-1 and TRBJ1-5; D is possibly TRBD1 (6 bases). CDR1 is SQVTM, CDR2 ANQGSEA, per germline. The CDR3 sequence is 12 residues long. V was cut by 5 bases and J by 7 bases, with 12 bases left in between. In nucleotides, the CDR3 is TGCAGCGTTATACAGGGTAAGCAGCCCCAGCATTTT. This sequence encodes CSVIQGKQPQHF.

The chain combines TRBV19 with TRBJ1-5; tentative D call: TRBD1 (5 bases). Germline V gene data show CDR1 as LNHDA and CDR2 as SQIVND (reference sequence). Trimming shortened V by 0 bases and J by 5 bases, and 14 bases separated the two germline ends. The CDR3 is made up of 16 amino acids. The CDR3, as DNA: TGTGCCAGTAGTATAGAAGAGGTCGTCAGGGATCAGCCCCAGCATTTT. Its protein product is CASSIEEVVRDQPQHF. The full variable domain, its missing parts supplied by reference TRBV19 and TRBJ1-5, is DGGITQSPKYLFRKEGQNVTLSCEQNLNHDAMYWYRQDPGQGLRLIYYSQIVNDFQKGDIAEGYSVSREKKESFPLTVTSAQKNPTAFYLCASSIEEVVRDQPQHFGDGTRLSIL.

The chain combines TRBV9 with TRBJ2-4; 7 positions match TRBD2. Germline V gene data show CDR1 as SGDLS and CDR2 as YYNGEE. The V segment lost 3 bases and the J segment 3 bases; nucleotides outside the gene matches: 9. This CDR3 comprises 16 residues. CDR3 DNA: TGTGCCAGCAGCGCATCTAGCGGCTTAGGCAAAAACATTCAGTACTTC. Amino acids: CASSASSGLGKNIQYF.

CDR3 coding DNA: TGTGCCACCAGCAGAGACTATCAGCCCCAGCATTTT. It codes for CATSRDYQPQHF. The chain combines TRBV15 with TRBJ1-5, with D unclear. The CDR3 runs to 12 residues. The V and J ends lost 0 bases and 5 bases respectively, with 2 bases between them. Germline lookup yields CDR1 LNHNV and CDR2 YYDKDF (reference sequence).

V is TRBV7-2 and J is TRBJ2-6, with 9 bases that match TRBD1. CDR3 length: 18 residues. Trimming cost V 5 bases and J 3 bases; bases outside gene matches: 11. The germline gives CDR1 SGHTA, CDR2 FQGNSA. The DNA for the CDR3 is TGTGCCAGCAGCCCCGTGGGACAGGGAATCGTTGGGGCCAACGTCCTGACTTTC. It codes for CASSPVGQGIVGANVLTF.

The chain uses TRBV27 and TRBJ2-2, with TRBD2 matching over 14 bases. Germline values: CDR1 MNHEY, CDR2 SMNVEV (reference sequence). V was clipped by 6 bases and J by 3 bases; unmatched bases: 3. This CDR3 spans 16 amino acids. In DNA form, the CDR3 reads TGTGCCAGCAGGAAGACTAGCGGGAGGGACACCGGGGAGCTGTTTTTT. Residues: CASRKTSGRDTGELFF.

The chain uses TRBV7-9 and TRBJ1-4, with D perhaps matching TRBD1 (6 bases). V was clipped by 2 bases and J by 8 bases, with 18 bases between them. Germline V CDR1 and CDR2: SEHNR, FQNEAQ (reference sequence). This CDR3 has 16 residues. The CDR3 loop is CASSLSGGGAEEKLFF. The CDR3 nucleotides are TGTGCCAGCAGCTTATCCGGCGGGGGCGCCGAGGAAAAACTGTTTTTT.

The J gene is TRBJ2-4, the V gene TRBV7-2; tentative D call: TRBD1 (6 bases). Trimming shortened V by 1 base and J by 0 bases, and 10 bases separated the two germline ends. From germline, CDR1 is SGHTA and CDR2 FQGNSA. The CDR3 length is 16 residues. The CDR3 DNA reads as TGTGCCAGCAGCTTAGAGGGGACACTAGCCAAAAACATTCAGTACTTC. As protein: CASSLEGTLAKNIQYF.